A selection of T cell receptor beta chains follows, all from one sample in a study of pediatric ulcerative colitis. The table came from immunoSEQ multiplex PCR; TCRdb's copy has only in-frame clones and leaves some out. The table includes around 65,000 clones, 77% detected once. The specimen was blood. Source of these receptors: a boy under 18 with moderate ulcerative colitis. CDR3s include the opening cysteine and the closing phenylalanine or tryptophan. The order of the fields is V gene, D gene, J gene, clone size, CDR3 DNA, CDR3 protein. D genes are given only for firm matches. Only some rows state a clone size, as once, few, many or a class for expanded clones.

>TRBV13|-|TRBJ2-5|-
TGTGCCAGCAGCCCGCCGACCCTTCTATACAACCAAGAGACCCAGTACTTC
CASSPPTLLYNQETQYF
>TRBV6-6|-|TRBJ2-3|-
TGTGCCAGCAGTTACCAGGGAACAGATACGCAGTATTTT
CASSYQGTDTQYF
>TRBV6-5|-|TRBJ2-7|-
TGTGCCAGCAGCTACGCGCTTTACGAGCAGTACTTC
CASSYALYEQYF
>TRBV19|-|TRBJ1-2|-
TGTGCCAGTAGTCTCGGATGGGGGCAGGATAAATATGGCTACACCTTC
CASSLGWGQDKYGYTF
>TRBV5-6|-|TRBJ1-3|-
TGTGCCAGCAGCTTGGCAGGGTGGTCTGGAAACACCATATATTTT
CASSLAGWSGNTIYF
>TRBV7-6|TRBD1|TRBJ2-7|-
TGTGCCAGCAGCCCAGGGACAGGGCTGGTCGAGCAGTACTTC
CASSPGTGLVEQYF
>TRBV5-1|TRBD2|TRBJ2-3|-
TGCGCCAGCAGCCGGGGACTAGCGGGAGTAAGCACAGATACGCAGTATTTT
CASSRGLAGVSTDTQYF
>TRBV30|TRBD2|TRBJ2-5|once
TGTGCCTGGAGTAAAGGTCTAAGCGGGAGGGCTCGGGGGGAGACCCAGTACTTC
CAWSKGLSGRARGETQYF
>TRBV7-2|-|TRBJ1-5|-
TGTGCCAGCCGGGGACAATATAGCAATCAGCCCCAGCATTTT
CASRGQYSNQPQHF
>TRBV4-1|-|TRBJ1-1|once
TGCGCCAGCAGCCTTGTCCTGGCGAACATAAACACTGAAGCTTTCTTT
CASSLVLANINTEAFF
>TRBV27|-|TRBJ1-5|-
TGTGCCAGCAGAAGGGGAGTAAGTCAGCCCCAGCATTTT
CASRRGVSQPQHF
>TRBV30|-|TRBJ2-4|-
TGTGCCTGGAGTGTATTTTTGAGCGCAGCCAAAAACATTCAGTACTTC
CAWSVFLSAAKNIQYF
>TRBV2|-|TRBJ1-5|-
TGTGCCAGCAGTGAAGGGGTGCAGGGCAATCAGCCCCAGCATTTT
CASSEGVQGNQPQHF
>TRBV5-1|-|TRBJ2-4|-
TGCGCCAGGGAAAGTTTTCGGGCCGGAGTCATTCAGTACTTC
CARESFRAGVIQYF